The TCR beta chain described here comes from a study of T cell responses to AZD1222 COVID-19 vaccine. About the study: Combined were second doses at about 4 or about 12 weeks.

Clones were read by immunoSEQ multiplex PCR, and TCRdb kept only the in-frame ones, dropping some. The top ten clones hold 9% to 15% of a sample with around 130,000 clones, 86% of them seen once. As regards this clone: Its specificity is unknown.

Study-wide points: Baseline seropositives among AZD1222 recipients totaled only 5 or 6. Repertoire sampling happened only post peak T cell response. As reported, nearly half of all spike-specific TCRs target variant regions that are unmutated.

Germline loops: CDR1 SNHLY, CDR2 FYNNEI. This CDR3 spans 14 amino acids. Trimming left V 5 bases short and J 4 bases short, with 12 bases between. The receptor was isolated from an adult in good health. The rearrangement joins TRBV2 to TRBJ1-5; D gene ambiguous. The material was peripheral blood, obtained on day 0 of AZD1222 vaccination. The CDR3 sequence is CASSRVRLNQPQHF. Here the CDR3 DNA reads TGTGCCAGCAGTCGGGTCCGTCTGAATCAGCCCCAGCATTTT.